A selection of T cell receptor beta chains follows, all from one sample in a study of T-cell reconstitution after alpha-beta-depleted transplantation in children. TCRdb re-called the PCR reads with MiXCR, one entry per CDR3 protein. The sample has around 800,000 distinct CDR3 sequences, approximately 15% seen once; the top ten hold just under 5%. The sequencing used PBMCs, mostly from graft donor cells, collected 360 days after TCRalphabeta/CD19-depleted stem cell transplant. These receptors all stem from a male patient younger than 18 who had a stem cell transplant for acute lymphoblastic leukemia, so the T cells may come from the graft donor. Each CDR3 is given with its conserved first and last residue.

J: TRBJ1-4
V: TRBV5-1
CDR3: CASSPFGAKTNEKLFF

J: TRBJ2-1
V: TRBV5-1
CDR3: CASCLSLAASVNEQFF

J: TRBJ2-3
V: TRBV27
CDR3: CASSLQIAGGYQSF

J: TRBJ2-2
V: TRBV20-1
CDR3: CSARGPNTGELFF

J: TRBJ2-3
V: TRBV20-1
CDR3: CSARDSKLAGVFPLKIRRHHTQYF

J: TRBJ2-5
V: TRBV18
CDR3: CASLRTGQETQYF

J: TRBJ2-2
V: TRBV3-1
CDR3: CASSQDRLAGFTGELFF

J: TRBJ2-7
V: TRBV7-6
CDR3: CASSLAGGRLRNEQYF

J: TRBJ1-5
V: TRBV12-3/TRBV12-4
CDR3: CASSFVQGAGNQPQHF

J: TRBJ1-2
V: TRBV20-1
CDR3: CSAREETAPGYTF

J: TRBJ1-3
V: TRBV24-1
CDR3: CATSDLMRIYF

J: TRBJ2-2
V: TRBV4-1
CDR3: CASSRGLAGVLNTGELFF

J: TRBJ2-1
V: TRBV5-1
CDR3: CASSLEQGEQFF

J: TRBJ1-2
V: TRBV19
CDR3: CASSPAGTRGYTF

J: TRBJ2-7
V: TRBV5-1
CDR3: CASSLGPGTGWYEQYF

J: TRBJ2-1
V: TRBV24-1
CDR3: CATSDSGLTGTYNEQFF

J: TRBJ2-6
V: TRBV5-1
CDR3: CASSWDRVNSGANVLTF

J: TRBJ2-3
V: TRBV7-8
CDR3: CASRWREGQDTQYF

J: TRBJ1-5
V: TRBV24-1
CDR3: CATSDPATGSNQPQHF

J: TRBJ1-1
V: TRBV4-1
CDR3: CASNLRETVDTEAFF

J: TRBJ1-3
V: TRBV11-2
CDR3: CASSLEPGQSGNTIYF

J: TRBJ2-1
V: TRBV5-1
CDR3: CASSPDGLAVYNEQFF

J: TRBJ1-2
V: TRBV6-5
CDR3: CASSYSKGWGNYGYTF

J: TRBJ2-7
V: TRBV5-1
CDR3: CASSYTRGPSYEQYF

J: TRBJ2-5
V: TRBV15
CDR3: CATSRDLETQYF

J: TRBJ2-1
V: TRBV20-1
CDR3: CSADDWTSVYNEQFF

J: TRBJ2-7
V: TRBV6-1
CDR3: CASSEAREGEQYF

J: TRBJ2-1
V: TRBV4-2
CDR3: CASSQAGTSGSYNEQFF

J: TRBJ2-5
V: TRBV20-1
CDR3: CSANGGGIKTQYF

J: TRBJ2-5
V: TRBV4-2
CDR3: CASSQEWRSRETQYF

J: TRBJ2-1
V: TRBV20-1
CDR3: CSASNWAHEQFF

J: TRBJ2-7
V: TRBV15
CDR3: CATSTWTGEVEQYF

J: TRBJ2-1
V: TRBV11-3
CDR3: CASSLEPGMGNEQFF

J: TRBJ2-1
V: TRBV21-1
CDR3: CASSKVGDRSVSNEQFF

J: TRBJ1-1
V: TRBV5-1
CDR3: CASSLDSPGTEAFF

J: TRBJ2-7
V: TRBV5-1
CDR3: CASSSPLTSVYEQYF

J: TRBJ2-7
V: TRBV6-5
CDR3: CASSYFSTRDLGEQYF

J: TRBJ2-5
V: TRBV29-1
CDR3: CSVEWKGGETQYF

J: TRBJ2-5
V: TRBV7-3
CDR3: CASSSDLPGTQYF

J: TRBJ1-1
V: TRBV6-1
CDR3: CASSHGGGGAEAFF

J: TRBJ1-4
V: TRBV4-2
CDR3: CASSQRSTNEKLFF

J: TRBJ1-1
V: TRBV29-1
CDR3: CSVARDRENTEAFF